The T cell receptor (beta chain) described here comes from a study of blood T cells in healthy people across ages. Next came a second PCR, run for about 7 to 11 cycles, which used a sample-barcoded 5' primer along with a J-beta primer mix. TCRdb re-derived calls from the 5' RACE reads in MiXCR, one entry per CDR3 protein. The profile shows roughly 1.5 million distinct CDR3 sequences, roughly 43% of them singletons. V shed 5 bases and J shed 5 bases, with 12 bases lying between them. CDR3 length: 12 amino acids. Looked up from germline, CDR1 is SQVTM and CDR2 is ANQGSEA. In this sample, this clonotype turned up a few times.

This chain connects TRBV29-1 to TRBJ1-1; no clear D gene. This clonotype originated in a woman aged 18-29 years in good health. Input material: blood. CDR3 region: CSVLYMETEAFF. The CDR3 region has the DNA TGCAGCGTTCTCTATATGGAGACTGAAGCTTTCTTT.